The 32 T cell receptor beta chains reported below all come from one sample, sequenced in a study of CD8+ T cells in alopecia areata. Extracted from the samples, RNA was reverse transcribed into cDNA to serve as the sequencing template. Measured with immunoSEQ multiplex PCR; TCRdb has only the in-frame clones, and not every one. The profile covers over 150,000 clones, with approximately 56% appearing a single time and approximately 3.4% taken by the ten largest. Indicated treatment: oral pan-JAK inhibitor, 5-10 mg twice daily. Sample: CD4+ T cells sorted from blood, taken at week 4, from a patient treated with tofacitinib. The receptors were gathered from a human donor with alopecia areata.

The rearrangement uses TRBV28 and TRBJ2-5; D possibly matches TRBD1 or TRBD2 (6 bases each). The CDR3 is 15 amino acids. From germline, CDR1 is MDHEN and CDR2 SYDVKM. Trimming shortened V by 3 bases and J by 2 bases, and 13 bases separated the two germline ends. The CDR3 region has the DNA TGTGCCAGCAGTTTTTCGGGGGCCATTCAAGAGACCCAGTACTTC. This sequence encodes CASSFSGAIQETQYF.

The chain employs TRBV29-1 and TRBJ2-7; D is perhaps TRBD1 (7 bases). Trimming removed 4 bases from V and 13 bases from J, with 11 bases in between. This CDR3 has 9 residues. Germline V gene data show CDR1 as SQVTM and CDR2 as ANQGSEA. The CDR3 spells CSVVQGGYF. DNA for the CDR3: TGCAGCGTTGTCCAGGGGGGATACTTC.

This clone has just a few counts. V usage is TRBV29-1 and J usage is TRBJ2-5, with 8 positions matching TRBD2. V dropped 4 bases and J dropped 2; count of bases not matched to a gene: 3. Per germline, CDR1 SQVTM and CDR2 ANQGSEA. The CDR3 length is 13 residues. CDR3 nucleotide sequence: TGCAGCGTTGTCACTAGCGGACAAGAGACCCAGTACTTC. Its translation: CSVVTSGQETQYF.

The chain is built from TRBV19 and TRBJ1-2; 8 bases are a match to TRBD1. Germline CDR1 is LNHDA and CDR2 is SQIVND (reference sequence). The length of the CDR3 is 14 residues. V gave up 9 bases and J gave up 5 bases; unmatched junction bases: 11. The CDR3 spells CASFLDRGLYGYTF. CDR3 nucleotide sequence: TGTGCCAGCTTCCTTGACAGGGGACTTTATGGCTACACCTTC.

The genes are TRBV25-1 and TRBJ1-5, with a weak D call TRBD1 (6 bases). V lost 11 bases and J 7 bases, leaving 15 bases between the germline ends. Germline assignment: CDR1 MGHDK and CDR2 SYGVNS. The CDR3 covers 12 residues. DNA for the CDR3: TGTGCCTCCCGGGGGGGCGGACAGCCCCAGCATTTT. The encoded protein is CASRGGGQPQHF.

The chain uses TRBV30 and TRBJ1-2, with unresolved D. The CDR3 is made up of 13 amino acids. The germline V gene encodes CDR1 GTSNPN and CDR2 SVGIG (reference sequence). Deletions cut 1 base from V and 4 bases from J, with 10 bases between. CDR3 region: CAWSAGSFYGYTF. CDR3 nucleotide sequence: TGTGCCTGGAGTGCCGGCAGCTTCTATGGCTACACCTTC. The entire variable domain, with the rest obtained from reference TRBV30 and TRBJ1-2, is as follows: SQTIHQWPATLVQPVGSPLSLECTVEGTSNPNLYWYRQAAGRGLQLLFYSVGIGQISSEVPQNLSASRPQDRQFILSSKKLLLSDSGFYLCAWSAGSFYGYTFGSGTRLTVV.

The genes are TRBV7-2 and TRBJ1-2; 7 nucleotides align to TRBD1. The V gene's germline CDR1 is SGHTA and CDR2 FQGNSA. CDR3 size: 16 residues. Trimming cost V 1 base and J 4 bases; bases outside gene matches: 9. This CDR3 is CASSLVRATGVYGYTF. CDR3 DNA: TGTGCCAGCAGCTTAGTACGCGCCACAGGGGTCTATGGCTACACCTTC.

The CDR3 nucleotides are TGTGCCAGCAGGGGTGGTAGTAGCACAGATACGCAGTATTTT. It translates to CASRGGSSTDTQYF. The chain has TRBV2 and TRBJ2-3; D not resolved. This CDR3 spans 14 amino acids. Per germline, CDR1 SNHLY and CDR2 FYNNEI. Trimming removed 6 bases from V and 0 bases from J, with 10 bases in between.

This clone came up a few times. The CDR3 sequence is CASSLQRGSGSYEQYF. The CDR3 DNA sequence: TGTGCCAGCAGCTTACAGAGGGGTAGCGGCTCCTACGAGCAGTACTTC. The genes are TRBV7-2 and TRBJ2-7; D possibly corresponds to TRBD2 (6 bases). Germline loops: CDR1 SGHTA, CDR2 FQGNSA. The CDR3 consists of 16 residues. Trimming left V 2 bases short and J 0 bases short, with 14 bases between.

This clone was observed once. The genes are TRBV5-1 and TRBJ2-5; 8 bases match TRBD1. The ends lost 2 bases at V and 4 bases at J; junction bases unmatched: 4. The germline CDR1 and CDR2 sequences are SGHRS and YFSETQ. CDR3 length equals 14 residues. The CDR3 region has the DNA TGCGCCAGCAGCTTATTAACAGGGGGAGAGACCCAGTACTTC. Translated: CASSLLTGGETQYF.

This chain connects TRBV30 to TRBJ1-2; no clear D. Trimming left V 2 bases short and J 4 bases short, with 8 bases between. Germline V gene sequence: CDR1 GTSNPN, CDR2 SVGIG (reference sequence). This CDR3 is 12 amino acids long. CDR3 nucleotides: TGTGCCTGGAGTTTCCCCGGCTATGGCTACACCTTC. Translating it yields CAWSFPGYGYTF.

This clone came up once. The chain uses TRBV15 and TRBJ2-3, with D unclear. Germline values: CDR1 LNHNV, CDR2 YYDKDF (reference sequence). V was shortened by 1 base and J by 5 bases, with 7 bases between the two germline ends. CDR3 length equals 13 residues. The CDR3 region is CATSRVVKDTQYF. The CDR3 DNA sequence: TGTGCCACCAGCAGAGTAGTTAAAGATACGCAGTATTTT.

This sequence joins TRBV5-1 and TRBJ1-1, with D possibly being TRBD1 (6 bases). The CDR3 has 16 amino acids. Germline V gene data show CDR1 as SGHRS and CDR2 as YFSETQ. V lost 7 bases to trimming and J lost 1 base, with 20 bases between them. The CDR3, as DNA: TGCGCCAGCGGATCGCGGGGGGGCGCGACGAACACTGAAGCTTTCTTT. It yields the protein CASGSRGGATNTEAFF.

This clone was seen only once. The chain uses TRBV29-1 and TRBJ2-5, with 8 bases that match TRBD2. CDR3 length: 12 amino acids. V lost 7 bases to trimming and J lost 5 bases; unmatched junction nucleotides: 6. Per germline, CDR1 SQVTM and CDR2 ANQGSEA. The CDR3 loop is CSAGGGGETQYF. The CDR3, as DNA: TGCAGCGCCGGGGGGGGCGGTGAGACCCAGTACTTC.

The CDR3 sequence: CSVITSGVSTDTQYF. The CDR3 coding sequence is TGCAGCGTTATAACTAGCGGGGTTAGCACAGATACGCAGTATTTT. The V call is TRBV29-1, the J call TRBJ2-3; 10 positions agree with TRBD2. Germline-derived CDR1 and CDR2 are SQVTM and ANQGSEA. This CDR3 is 15 amino acids long. Unmatched junction bases numbered 5, after V lost 5 bases and J lost 0 bases.

In this sample, this clone turned up a few times. This sequence joins TRBV5-5 and TRBJ1-1, with D perhaps matching TRBD1 (5 bases). From germline, CDR1 is SGHKS and CDR2 YYEKEE (reference sequence). The CDR3 loop spans 16 amino acids. V lost 4 bases and J lost 0, with 16 bases in between. The CDR3 protein is CASSPRGSGMNTEAFF. CDR3 in DNA: TGTGCCAGCAGCCCTAGGGGATCGGGGATGAACACTGAAGCTTTCTTT.

This chain links TRBV30 with TRBJ1-6; D possibly corresponds to TRBD1 (6 bases). From germline, CDR1 is GTSNPN and CDR2 SVGIG (reference sequence). V was pared by 0 bases and J by 6 bases, with 12 bases between. The CDR3 is 15 amino acids. Here the CDR3 reads CAWSVLGTSNSPLHF. The DNA for the CDR3 is TGTGCCTGGAGTGTACTCGGGACAAGTAATTCACCCCTCCACTTT.

The CDR3 bases are TGCGCCAGCAGCTTGGTACGGGGGACCACAGATACGCAGTATTTT. Translated: CASSLVRGTTDTQYF. J is TRBJ2-3 and V is TRBV5-1; possibly TRBD2 for D (6 bases). Trimming stripped 0 bases from V and 2 bases from J, with 10 bases between. CDR1 is SGHRS and CDR2 is YFSETQ in the germline V gene. The CDR3 covers 15 residues.

Points on this clone: This specimen includes other DNA sequences encoding the same CDR3. The genes are TRBV29-1 and TRBJ2-5; D remains unclear. This CDR3 has 12 amino acids. From germline, CDR1 is SQVTM and CDR2 ANQGSEA. V dropped 0 bases and J dropped 4 bases, with 6 bases sitting between them. CDR3 protein: CSVEEGLETQYF. The CDR3 DNA sequence: TGCAGCGTTGAAGAGGGATTAGAGACCCAGTACTTC.

V gene TRBV2 combines with J gene TRBJ2-3; D possibly corresponds to TRBD2 (6 bases). CDR1 is SNHLY and CDR2 is FYNNEI in the germline V gene. V lost 3 bases and J lost 2, with 15 bases in between. This CDR3 has 16 amino acids. The CDR3 nucleotides are TGTGCCAGCAGTGAGCTGGGGTCGGGGGACACAGATACGCAGTATTTT. This sequence encodes CASSELGSGDTDTQYF.

V and J are TRBV7-2 and TRBJ2-7; tentatively, D is TRBD1 (6 bases). CDR1 and CDR2 from the germline V gene are SGHTA and FQGNSA. CDR3 length equals 13 residues. Trimming cost V 1 base and J 12 bases, with 16 bases left between them. CDR3 DNA: TGTGCCAGCAGCTTAGGGGGGACATCCGCATCGTACTTC. This gives the protein CASSLGGTSASYF.

CDR3 sequence (DNA): TGTGCCAGCAGCAAAAGCAACGGGTACTACGAGCAGTACTTC. Its protein is CASSKSNGYYEQYF. The chain links TRBV5-6 to TRBJ2-7, with D hard to call. Germline loops: CDR1 SGHDT, CDR2 YYEEEE. The CDR3 length is 14 residues. Trimming left V 4 bases short and J 3 bases short, with 14 bases between.

The chain has TRBV5-1 and TRBJ2-5, with 7 bases fitting TRBD1. J was trimmed by 5 bases and V by 4 bases; bases with no gene match: 8. The V gene's germline CDR1 is SGHRS and CDR2 YFSETQ. The length of the CDR3 is 14 residues. This CDR3 is CASSLTGEGETQYF. CDR3 DNA: TGCGCCAGCAGCCTCACAGGGGAAGGGGAGACCCAGTACTTC.

The V and J genes are TRBV27 and TRBJ2-1; TRBD2 agrees at 11 bases. CDR3 length: 16 amino acids. Per germline, CDR1 MNHEY and CDR2 SMNVEV (reference sequence). V was clipped by 5 bases and J by 8 bases; unmatched bases: 11. Written as DNA, the CDR3 is TGTGCCAGCAGTGTAGGCATAGCGGGGGGGCTCGATGAGCAGTTCTTC. Translating it yields CASSVGIAGGLDEQFF.

The chain is built from TRBV29-1 and TRBJ1-2; D perhaps matches TRBD1 (5 bases). The CDR3 is 11 residues long. Germline V gene data show CDR1 as SQVTM and CDR2 as ANQGSEA. V lost 7 bases and J lost 5, with 11 bases in between. CDR3 sequence reads: CSGRVEYGYTF. The CDR3 DNA is TGCAGCGGCAGGGTCGAGTATGGCTACACCTTC.

CDR3 region: CASSPPTGNYGYTF. Written as DNA, the CDR3 is TGCGCCAGCAGCCCCCCGACAGGGAACTATGGCTACACCTTC. The rearrangement joins TRBV4-1 to TRBJ1-2; 7 nucleotides agree with TRBD1. J lost 2 bases, V lost 4 bases, and 4 bases had no gene match. Looked up from germline, CDR1 is MGHRA and CDR2 is YSYEKL. This CDR3 is 14 amino acids long.

This clone was observed a single time. The same CDR3 can be traced to other DNA sequences in this sample. The chain employs TRBV30 and TRBJ1-5; 7 bases are shared with TRBD1. This CDR3 is built from 13 residues. The V segment lost 3 bases and the J segment 2 bases; nucleotides outside the gene matches: 1. Per the germline V gene, CDR1 is GTSNPN and CDR2 is SVGIG (reference sequence). The CDR3 DNA follows: TGTGCCTGGAGCGACAGGGGCAATCAGCCCCAGCATTTT. It yields the protein CAWSDRGNQPQHF.

The chain has TRBV30 and TRBJ2-7; a weak D match, TRBD1 (5 bases). The CDR3 totals 15 residues. CDR1 is GTSNPN and CDR2 is SVGIG in the germline V gene (reference sequence). V shed 2 bases and J shed 1 base, with 15 bases lying between them. The CDR3 is CAWSPQALTSYEQYF. CDR3 DNA: TGTGCCTGGAGTCCACAGGCTCTGACGTCCTACGAGCAGTACTTC.

The chain employs TRBV7-9 and TRBJ1-1; the D gene is possibly TRBD1 (6 bases). The V gene lost 6 bases and the J gene lost 1 base, with 15 bases spanning the gap. In germline, CDR1 is SEHNR, CDR2 FQNEAQ (reference sequence). CDR3 length: 15 amino acids. CDR3 nucleotide sequence: TGTGCCAGCAGGCCGAGACAGGCCCCGAACACTGAAGCTTTCTTT. Residues: CASRPRQAPNTEAFF.

The chain combines TRBV5-6 with TRBJ1-5; D remains ambiguous. The CDR3 consists of 12 residues. V was trimmed by 4 bases and J by 6 bases, leaving 8 bases between them. CDR1 SGHDT and CDR2 YYEEEE come from the germline V gene. CDR3: CASSQWGQPQHF. For the CDR3, the DNA is TGTGCCAGCAGCCAATGGGGTCAGCCCCAGCATTTT.

The V gene is TRBV27, the J gene TRBJ2-5; D gene unclear. V was shortened by 2 bases and J by 2 bases, with 6 bases between the two germline ends. The CDR3 is 13 amino acids. The V gene's germline CDR1 is MNHEY and CDR2 SMNVEV (reference sequence). CDR3 coding DNA: TGTGCCAGCAGTTTAAGGGCTCAAGAGACCCAGTACTTC. Amino acid sequence: CASSLRAQETQYF.

This sequence joins TRBV5-1 and TRBJ1-1; D perhaps matches TRBD1 (5 bases). Deletions cut 3 bases from V and 3 bases from J, with 15 bases between. This CDR3 spans 15 amino acids. Germline assignment: CDR1 SGHRS and CDR2 YFSETQ. The CDR3 region is CASSSPGRADTEAFF. The CDR3 coding sequence is TGCGCCAGCAGCTCCCCTGGCAGGGCGGACACTGAAGCTTTCTTT.